What follows is one T cell receptor beta chain and its context. The CDR3 totals 15 residues. V lost 5 bases to trimming and J lost 2 bases, with 16 bases between them. Germline-derived CDR1 and CDR2 are SGHAT and FQNNGV. The sample originates from a study of blood T cell repertoires in COVID-19. Study-wide context: Samples came from the United States, Italy and Spain, spanning acute and convalescent COVID-19. Sample material is recorded as cDNA or gDNA derived from T cells, B-cell-depleted T cells, or PBMCs.

In the original analysis: Reference gene primer amplification yielded estimated nucleated cell counts. The repertoire was sequenced with immunoSEQ multiplex PCR; TCRdb's copy has only in-frame clones and lacks some. That table furnishes V, J and clone size, whereas the DNA furnished D and trimming. This sample has roughly 4,800 clones; 88% occur once, and the top ten carry less than 55%. This chain uses TRBV11-2 with TRBJ2-7; D is ambiguous. This receptor was obtained from a man in his 70s with COVID-19, enrolled during active disease. The sequencing input was peripheral blood. The CDR3 protein is CASSPPRGRPYEQYF. The CDR3 nucleotides read TGTGCCAGCAGCCCCCCCCGAGGAAGACCCTACGAGCAGTACTTC.